A selection of T cell receptor beta chains follows, all from one sample in a study of blood T cell repertoires in COVID-19. Assay: immunoSEQ multiplex PCR; the TCRdb copy retains only in-frame clones and omits some. The table lists approximately 240,000 clones, roughly 87% of them singletons, with around 6% in the top ten. Sequenced: PBMCs or T cells enriched from blood (not recorded which). The receptors derive from a woman aged 25 to 39 with acute COVID-19. Each CDR3 is given with its conserved first and last residue. A D gene is named only where the DNA matches it firmly. Part of the rows lack a size; the others show once, few, many or a class for expanded clones.

clone_size j_call d_call v_call cdr3_nt cdr3_aa
. TRBJ1-6 . TRBV28 TGTGCCAGCAGTTTATCCCAGGGTCGATCACCCCTCCACTTT CASSLSQGRSPLHF
. TRBJ2-3 TRBD2 TRBV29-1 TGCAGCGTCAGTGGTGCCGGGACTAGCGGGAGGACAGATACGCAGTATTTT CSVSGAGTSGRTDTQYF
once TRBJ1-1 . TRBV27 TGTGCCAGCACAGATTCAGGGTCATGGACTGAAGCTTTCTTT CASTDSGSWTEAFF
once TRBJ1-2 . TRBV15 TGTGCCACCAGCAGAGTTGCGGGAGGCGCCTATGGCTACACCTTC CATSRVAGGAYGYTF
. TRBJ2-5 TRBD2 TRBV27 TGTGCCAGCAGCCCCCGGACCGGACTAGCGGGGGGGCGATACCAAGAGACCCAGTACTTC CASSPRTGLAGGRYQETQYF
. TRBJ1-6 TRBD1 TRBV5-8 TGTGCCAGCAGCAGACGGACAGGGGGCAGGCATAATTCACCCCTCCACTTT CASSRRTGGRHNSPLHF
. TRBJ1-1 . TRBV28 TGTGCCAGCAGTTTTTCCGACAGGTCTGAAGCTTTCTTT CASSFSDRSEAFF
. TRBJ2-6 . TRBV6-5 TGTGCCAGCAGGCCCGACAGTGCCGGGGCCAACGTCCTGACTTTC CASRPDSAGANVLTF
. TRBJ2-5 TRBD1 TRBV11-3 TGTGCCAGCAGCCTAGCCGGTGACAGGGGCCTCCAAGAGACCCAGTACTTC CASSLAGDRGLQETQYF
. TRBJ2-1 TRBD2 TRBV28 TGTGCCAGCAGTTTCTTGGACGCTAGCGGGCCCCGATATCTCCCTTACAATGAGCAGTTCTTC CASSFLDASGPRYLPYNEQFF
. TRBJ2-3 . TRBV5-1 TGCGCCAGCAGCGCGGGACGGCCAAGCACAGATACGCAGTATTTT CASSAGRPSTDTQYF
. TRBJ1-1 . TRBV3-1/TRBV3-2 TGTGCCAGCAGCCAGGCATTAAGGAGTGAAGCTTTCTTT CASSQALRSEAFF
. TRBJ2-1 TRBD1 TRBV11-1 TGTGCCAGCAGCCGGAGGACAGGGGTAACAAACAATGAGCAGTTCTTC CASSRRTGVTNNEQFF
. TRBJ2-1 . TRBV11-3 TGTGCCAGCAGCTTAGAAGAGGATGGTGAGCAGTTCTTC CASSLEEDGEQFF
. TRBJ2-1 TRBD2 TRBV28 TGTGCCAGCAGGCCGACTAGCGGGAGGTCCTACAATGAGCAGTTCTTC CASRPTSGRSYNEQFF
few TRBJ1-4 . TRBV29-1 TGCAGCGTCCGGCGGGGAGGGTTGGGCGAAAAACTGTTTTTT CSVRRGGLGEKLFF
. TRBJ2-1 TRBD1 TRBV5-1 TGCGCCAGCAGCTTACGACAGGGGTGGGATGATGAGCAGTTCTTC CASSLRQGWDDEQFF
. TRBJ2-5 TRBD1 TRBV10-3 TGTGCCATCAGTGGGGACAAGGGACAGCCTCGGACCCAGTACTTC CAISGDKGQPRTQYF
once TRBJ2-7 . TRBV5-4 TGTGCCAGCAGCTTGGCGGGCGGGCCCTACGAGCAGTACTTC CASSLAGGPYEQYF
. TRBJ1-6 . TRBV2 TGTGCCAGCAGTGAGGGGGGGAGCTCCTATAATTCACCCCTCCACTTT CASSEGGSSYNSPLHF
. TRBJ2-7 . TRBV4-2 TGTGCCAGCAGCCCAGCCGGGAAAGATGCCTACGAGCAGTACTTC CASSPAGKDAYEQYF
. TRBJ1-5 TRBD1 TRBV4-1 TGCGCCAGCAGCTTATGGGTGGGGACAGAGAATCAGCCCCAGCATTTT CASSLWVGTENQPQHF
. TRBJ1-6 TRBD1 TRBV5-6 TGTGCCAGCAGCTTGTGGGGACAGGGGTTTAGTTCACCCCTCCACTTT CASSLWGQGFSSPLHF
. TRBJ2-7 . TRBV28 TGTGCCAGCAGTTCCGGTTTTAGCTCCTACGAGCAGTACTTC CASSSGFSSYEQYF
. TRBJ2-1 TRBD2 TRBV27 TGTGCCAGCACTTCTGAGCGGGAGACCAATGAGCAGTTCTTC CASTSERETNEQFF
. TRBJ2-5 . TRBV6-1 TGTGCCAGCAGTGACAGGGCAGCCAGCCAAGAGACCCAGTACTTC CASSDRAASQETQYF
. TRBJ1-5 TRBD1 TRBV6-5 TGTGCCAGTTGGACAGGGCACAACTGGGAGCCCCAGCATTTT CASWTGHNWEPQHF
. TRBJ2-5 TRBD2 TRBV7-2 TGTGCCAGCAGCTTAAAGCGGGGGATGAGGGAGACCCAGTACTTC CASSLKRGMRETQYF
. TRBJ2-1 TRBD2 TRBV14 TGTGCCAGCAGTCGCACCGGGGGGAGCGTCACCTACAATGAGCAGTTCTTC CASSRTGGSVTYNEQFF
once TRBJ2-3 . TRBV9 TGTGCCAGCAGCGTAGACGTTACAGTGGATACGCAGTATTTT CASSVDVTVDTQYF
. TRBJ2-2 TRBD2 TRBV4-3 TGCGCCAGCAGCCAAGATCTTTCTAGCGGGAGATCGGCCGGGGAGCTGTTTTTT CASSQDLSSGRSAGELFF
. TRBJ2-2 TRBD1 TRBV5-1 TGCGCCAGCAGCTTGGCACAGGGGGCCACCGGGGAGCTGTTTTTT CASSLAQGATGELFF
. TRBJ2-2 . TRBV28 TGTGCCAGCGAACATACGATTACCGGGGAGCTGTTTTTT CASEHTITGELFF
. TRBJ2-3 . TRBV9 TGTGCCAGCAGCGTAGTCCCCAATACGCAGTATTTT CASSVVPNTQYF
. TRBJ2-3 . TRBV4-1 TGCGCCAGCAGCCAAGCCTCGTCAGATACGCAGTATTTT CASSQASSDTQYF
. TRBJ1-3 . TRBV19 TGTGCCAGTAGGCTTACAGGGCTAGGCTCTGGAAACACCATATATTTT CASRLTGLGSGNTIYF
. TRBJ2-2 TRBD2 TRBV19 TGTGCCAGTATTGAACTAGCGGGAGGGGGGGAGCTGTTTTTT CASIELAGGGELFF
. TRBJ2-1 . TRBV6-5 TGTGCCAGCAGCTTCGGGACTGGCAATGAGCAGTTCTTC CASSFGTGNEQFF
. TRBJ1-1 . TRBV7-6 TGTGCCAGCAGCTTAGGGGTTTGGGCTCGGGGAGGCGCTGAAGCTTTCTTT CASSLGVWARGGAEAFF
. TRBJ2-5 TRBD2 TRBV6-1 TGTGCCAGCAGTGAAACTAGCGGGGGCCAAGAGACCCAGTACTTC CASSETSGGQETQYF
. TRBJ2-4 TRBD1 TRBV4-3 TGCGCCAGCAGCCAGGATACAGGGGCGGCGTCCAAAAACATTCAGTACTTC CASSQDTGAASKNIQYF